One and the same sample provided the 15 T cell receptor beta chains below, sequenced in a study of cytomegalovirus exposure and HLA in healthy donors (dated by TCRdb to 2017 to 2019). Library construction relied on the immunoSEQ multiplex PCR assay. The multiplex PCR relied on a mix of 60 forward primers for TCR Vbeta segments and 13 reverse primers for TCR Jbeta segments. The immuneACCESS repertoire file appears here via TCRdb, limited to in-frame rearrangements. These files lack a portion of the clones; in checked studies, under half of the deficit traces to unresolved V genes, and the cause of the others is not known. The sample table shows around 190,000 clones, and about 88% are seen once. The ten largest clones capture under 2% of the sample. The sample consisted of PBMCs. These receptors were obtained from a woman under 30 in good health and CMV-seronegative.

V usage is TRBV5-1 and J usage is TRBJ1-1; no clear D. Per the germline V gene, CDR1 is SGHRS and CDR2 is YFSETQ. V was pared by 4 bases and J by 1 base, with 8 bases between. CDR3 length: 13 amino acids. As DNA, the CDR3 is TGCGCCAGCAGCATACTTCAGAACACTGAAGCTTTCTTT. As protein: CASSILQNTEAFF.

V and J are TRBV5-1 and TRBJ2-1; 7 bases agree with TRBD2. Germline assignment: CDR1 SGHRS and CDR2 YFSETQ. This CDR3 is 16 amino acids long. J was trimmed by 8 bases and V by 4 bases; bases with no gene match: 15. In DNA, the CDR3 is TGCGCCAGCAGCCGCGGGGGTAGGTACCCAGGTGATGAGCAGTTCTTC. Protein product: CASSRGGRYPGDEQFF.

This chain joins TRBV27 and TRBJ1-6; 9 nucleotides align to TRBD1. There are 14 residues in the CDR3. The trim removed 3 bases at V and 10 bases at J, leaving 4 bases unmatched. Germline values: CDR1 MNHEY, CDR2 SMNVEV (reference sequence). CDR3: CASSFPDRGSPLHF. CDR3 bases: TGTGCCAGCAGTTTCCCGGACAGGGGATCACCCCTCCACTTT.

CDR3 sequence reads: CASRVDRGLNSPLHF. In nucleotides, the CDR3 is TGTGCCAGCAGAGTAGACAGGGGTCTAAATTCACCCCTCCACTTT. The rearrangement joins TRBV2 to TRBJ1-6; 8 bases are shared with TRBD1. The CDR3 totals 15 residues. The germline gives CDR1 SNHLY, CDR2 FYNNEI. Trimming at V came to 6 bases and at J to 7 bases, leaving 8 bases not matched to a gene.

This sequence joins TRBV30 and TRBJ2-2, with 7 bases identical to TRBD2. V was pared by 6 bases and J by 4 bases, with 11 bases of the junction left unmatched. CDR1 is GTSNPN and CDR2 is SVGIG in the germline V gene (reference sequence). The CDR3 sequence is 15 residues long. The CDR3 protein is CACDGLGASTGELFF. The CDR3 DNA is TGTGCCTGTGATGGACTAGGCGCCTCCACCGGGGAGCTGTTTTTT.

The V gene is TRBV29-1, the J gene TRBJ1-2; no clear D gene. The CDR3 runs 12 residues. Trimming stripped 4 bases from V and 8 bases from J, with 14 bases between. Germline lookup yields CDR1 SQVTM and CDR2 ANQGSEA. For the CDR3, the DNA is TGCAGCGTTGTGGGATCCACGGGGGGCTACACCTTC. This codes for CSVVGSTGGYTF.

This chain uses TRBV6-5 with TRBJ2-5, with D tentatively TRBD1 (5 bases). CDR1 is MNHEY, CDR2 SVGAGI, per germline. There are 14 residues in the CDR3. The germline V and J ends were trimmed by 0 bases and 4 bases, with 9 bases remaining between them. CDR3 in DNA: TGTGCCAGCAGTTACTCGTATCAGGGAGAGACCCAGTACTTC. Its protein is CASSYSYQGETQYF.

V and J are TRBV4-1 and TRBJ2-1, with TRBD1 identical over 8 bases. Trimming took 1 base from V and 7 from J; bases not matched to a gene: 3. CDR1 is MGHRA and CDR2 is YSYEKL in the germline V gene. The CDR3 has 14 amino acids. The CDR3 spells CASSQGTGMNEQFF. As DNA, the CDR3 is TGCGCCAGCAGCCAAGGGACAGGGATGAATGAGCAGTTCTTC.

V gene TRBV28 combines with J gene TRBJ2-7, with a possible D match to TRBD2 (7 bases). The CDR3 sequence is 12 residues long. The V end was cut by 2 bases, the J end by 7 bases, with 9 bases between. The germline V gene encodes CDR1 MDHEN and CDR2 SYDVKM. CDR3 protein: CASSLRGGEQYF. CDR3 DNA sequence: TGTGCCAGCAGTTTAAGGGGGGGAGAGCAGTACTTC.

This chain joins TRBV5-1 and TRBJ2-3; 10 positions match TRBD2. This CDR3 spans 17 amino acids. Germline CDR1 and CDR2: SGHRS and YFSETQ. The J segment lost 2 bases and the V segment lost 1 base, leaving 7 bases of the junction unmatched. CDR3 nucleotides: TGCGCCAGCAGCTTGCGCCTAGCGGGGGCCTACACAGATACGCAGTATTTT. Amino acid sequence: CASSLRLAGAYTDTQYF.

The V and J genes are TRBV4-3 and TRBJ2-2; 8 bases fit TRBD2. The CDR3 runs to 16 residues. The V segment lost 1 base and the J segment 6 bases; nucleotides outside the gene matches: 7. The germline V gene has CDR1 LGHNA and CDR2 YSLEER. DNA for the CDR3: TGCGCCAGCAGCCAAGTTCCAGCGGGGGATGCCGGGGAGCTGTTTTTT. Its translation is CASSQVPAGDAGELFF.

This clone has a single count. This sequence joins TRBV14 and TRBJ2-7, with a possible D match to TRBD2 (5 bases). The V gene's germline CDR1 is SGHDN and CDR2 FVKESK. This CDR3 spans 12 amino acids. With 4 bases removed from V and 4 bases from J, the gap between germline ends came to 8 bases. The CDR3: CASSLLAYEQYF. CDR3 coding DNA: TGTGCCAGCAGCCTCCTAGCTTACGAGCAGTACTTC.

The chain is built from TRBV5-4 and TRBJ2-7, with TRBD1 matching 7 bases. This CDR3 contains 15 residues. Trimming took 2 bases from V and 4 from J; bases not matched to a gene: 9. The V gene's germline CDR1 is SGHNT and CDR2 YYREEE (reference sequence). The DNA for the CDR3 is TGTGCCAGCAGCTTAGGGGGCTCGGGAAAATACGAGCAGTACTTC. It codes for CASSLGGSGKYEQYF. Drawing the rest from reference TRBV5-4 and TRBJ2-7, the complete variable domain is ETGVTQSPTHLIKTRGQQVTLRCSSQSGHNTVSWYQQALGQGPQFIFQYYREEENGRGNFPPRFSGLQFPNYSSELNVNALELDDSALYLCASSLGGSGKYEQYFGPGTRLTVT.

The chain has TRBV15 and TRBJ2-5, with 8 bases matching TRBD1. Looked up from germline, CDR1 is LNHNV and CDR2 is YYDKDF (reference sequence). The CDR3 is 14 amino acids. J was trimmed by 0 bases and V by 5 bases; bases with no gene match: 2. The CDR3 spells CATSEDRDQETQYF. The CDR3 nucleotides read TGTGCCACCAGCGAGGACAGGGACCAAGAGACCCAGTACTTC.

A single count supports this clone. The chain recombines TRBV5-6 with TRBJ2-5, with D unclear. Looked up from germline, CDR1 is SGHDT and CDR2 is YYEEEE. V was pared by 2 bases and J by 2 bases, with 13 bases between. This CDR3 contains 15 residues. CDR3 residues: CASSLLNLNQETQYF. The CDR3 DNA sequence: TGTGCCAGCAGCTTATTGAACTTAAATCAAGAGACCCAGTACTTC. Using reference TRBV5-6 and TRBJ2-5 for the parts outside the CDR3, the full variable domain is DAGVTQSPTHLIKTRGQQVTLRCSPKSGHDTVSWYQQALGQGPQFIFQYYEEEERQRGNFPDRFSGHQFPNYSSELNVNALLLGDSALYLCASSLLNLNQETQYFGPGTRLLVL.